The 3 T cell receptor beta chains below come from one sample, sequenced in a study of blood T cell repertoires in COVID-19. Sequencing used immunoSEQ multiplex PCR; TCRdb keeps in-frame clones, though not all of them. The profile shows 150,000 to 200,000 clones, roughly 93% of them singletons. Specimen: peripheral blood. These receptors were obtained from a woman in her sixties with COVID-19, enrolled during active disease.

The genes are TRBV18 and TRBJ2-2; D call uncertain. The CDR3 runs to 12 residues. CDR1 and CDR2 from the germline V gene are KGHSH and LQKENI. V was trimmed by 4 bases and J by 7 bases, leaving 7 bases between them. This chain's CDR3 is CASSREVGELFF. CDR3 bases: TGTGCCAGCTCACGTGAGGTCGGGGAGCTGTTTTTT.

The J gene is TRBJ1-2, the V gene TRBV6-1; a possible D gene is TRBD1 (5 bases). CDR1 and CDR2 from the germline V gene are MNHNS and SASEGT. This CDR3 comprises 16 residues. Trimming left V 0 bases short and J 2 bases short, with 13 bases between. The CDR3 nucleotides are TGTGCCAGCAGTGAAGCGAATCGGGGGGGGAACTATGGCTACACCTTC. Encoded protein: CASSEANRGGNYGYTF.

The rearrangement joins TRBV4-2 to TRBJ2-5, with D unclear. Germline values: CDR1 LGHNA, CDR2 YNFKEQ. The CDR3 loop spans 11 amino acids. Trimming cost V 2 bases and J 8 bases, with 6 bases left between them. DNA of the CDR3: TGTGCCAGCAGCCAATCCGTTACCCAGTACTTC. Translated, it gives CASSQSVTQYF.